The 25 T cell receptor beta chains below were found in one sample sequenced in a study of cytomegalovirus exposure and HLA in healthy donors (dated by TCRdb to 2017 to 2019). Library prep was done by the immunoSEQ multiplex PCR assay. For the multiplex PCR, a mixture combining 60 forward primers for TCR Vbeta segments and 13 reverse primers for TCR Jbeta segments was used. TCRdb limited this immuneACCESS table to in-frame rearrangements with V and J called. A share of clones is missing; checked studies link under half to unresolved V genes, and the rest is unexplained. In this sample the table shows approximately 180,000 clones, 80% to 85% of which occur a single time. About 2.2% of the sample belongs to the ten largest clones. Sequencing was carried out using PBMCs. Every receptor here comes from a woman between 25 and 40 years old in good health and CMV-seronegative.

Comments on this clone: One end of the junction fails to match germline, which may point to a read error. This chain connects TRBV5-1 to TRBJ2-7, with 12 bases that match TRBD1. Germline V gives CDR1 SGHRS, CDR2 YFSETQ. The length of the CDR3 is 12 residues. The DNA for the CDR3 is TGCGCCAGCAGTCTGGAGGGACAGGGGGCCTCCTTC. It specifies CASSLEGQGASF.

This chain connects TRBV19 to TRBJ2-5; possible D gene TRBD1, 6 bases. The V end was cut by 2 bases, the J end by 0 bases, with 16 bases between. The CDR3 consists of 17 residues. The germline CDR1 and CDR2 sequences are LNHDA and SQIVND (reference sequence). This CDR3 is CASSILTGTTNQETQYF. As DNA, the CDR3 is TGTGCCAGTAGTATACTGACCGGGACAACTAACCAAGAGACCCAGTACTTC.

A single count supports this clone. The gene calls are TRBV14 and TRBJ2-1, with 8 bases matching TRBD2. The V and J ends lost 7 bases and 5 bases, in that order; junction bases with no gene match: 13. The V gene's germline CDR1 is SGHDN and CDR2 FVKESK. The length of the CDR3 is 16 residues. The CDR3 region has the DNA TGTGCCAGCAACCCCACCACGGGGGGGGATAACAATGAGCAGTTCTTC. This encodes CASNPTTGGDNNEQFF.

CDR3 sequence reads: CASSSRDSLEVSTDTQYF. In DNA, the CDR3 is TGTGCCAGCAGCTCACGGGACAGCTTGGAAGTTAGCACAGATACGCAGTATTTT. The chain is built from TRBV11-1 and TRBJ2-3; 7 bases align to TRBD1. The CDR3 consists of 18 residues. J lost 0 bases, V lost 4 bases, and 13 bases had no gene match. The germline gives CDR1 SGHAT, CDR2 FQDESV (reference sequence).

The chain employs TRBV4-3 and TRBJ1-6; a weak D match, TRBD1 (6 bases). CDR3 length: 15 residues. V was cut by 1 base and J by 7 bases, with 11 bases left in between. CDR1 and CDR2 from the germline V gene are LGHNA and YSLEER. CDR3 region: CASSQGPTGNSPLHF. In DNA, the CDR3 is TGCGCCAGCAGCCAAGGGCCAACAGGGAATTCACCCCTCCACTTT.

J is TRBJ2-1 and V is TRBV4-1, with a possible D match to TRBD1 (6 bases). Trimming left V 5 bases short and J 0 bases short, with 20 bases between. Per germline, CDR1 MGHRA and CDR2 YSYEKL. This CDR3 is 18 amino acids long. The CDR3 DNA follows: TGCGCCAGCAGCTCCGGGACACCAAAATCCCACTCCTACAATGAGCAGTTCTTC. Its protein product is CASSSGTPKSHSYNEQFF.

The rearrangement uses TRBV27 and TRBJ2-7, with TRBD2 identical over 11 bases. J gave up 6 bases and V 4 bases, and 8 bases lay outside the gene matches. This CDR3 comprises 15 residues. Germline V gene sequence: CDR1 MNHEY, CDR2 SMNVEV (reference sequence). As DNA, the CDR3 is TGTGCCAGCAGTTACCTAGCGGGAGGCGTCGGCGAGCAGTACTTC. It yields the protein CASSYLAGGVGEQYF.

The CDR3 sequence: CASSSGLAGFETQYF. DNA of the CDR3: TGTGCCAGCAGCTCCGGACTAGCGGGATTTGAGACCCAGTACTTC. The chain combines TRBV5-4 with TRBJ2-5, with TRBD2 identical over 12 bases. CDR1 is SGHNT, CDR2 YYREEE, per germline (reference sequence). The length of the CDR3 is 15 residues. The V gene end was trimmed by 3 bases and the J gene end by 5 bases; junction bases not matched to a gene: 5.

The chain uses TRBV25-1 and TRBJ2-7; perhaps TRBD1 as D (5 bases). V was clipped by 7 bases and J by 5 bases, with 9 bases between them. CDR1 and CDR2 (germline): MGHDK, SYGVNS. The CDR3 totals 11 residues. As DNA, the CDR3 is TGTGCCAGCATAAGCAGGGACGAGCAGTACTTC. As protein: CASISRDEQYF.

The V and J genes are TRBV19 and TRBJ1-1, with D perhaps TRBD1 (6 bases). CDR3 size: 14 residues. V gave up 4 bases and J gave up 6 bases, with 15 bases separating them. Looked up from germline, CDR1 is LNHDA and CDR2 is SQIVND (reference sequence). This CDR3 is CASSKFGQQPEAFF. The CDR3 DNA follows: TGTGCCAGTAGTAAATTTGGACAGCAGCCTGAAGCTTTCTTT.

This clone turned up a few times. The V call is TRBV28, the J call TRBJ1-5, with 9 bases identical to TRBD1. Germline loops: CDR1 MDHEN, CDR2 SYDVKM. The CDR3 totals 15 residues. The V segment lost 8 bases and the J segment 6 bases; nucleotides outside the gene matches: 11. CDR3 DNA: TGTGCCAGCCGACCATCACAGGGGGCAATTCAGCCCCAGCATTTT. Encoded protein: CASRPSQGAIQPQHF.

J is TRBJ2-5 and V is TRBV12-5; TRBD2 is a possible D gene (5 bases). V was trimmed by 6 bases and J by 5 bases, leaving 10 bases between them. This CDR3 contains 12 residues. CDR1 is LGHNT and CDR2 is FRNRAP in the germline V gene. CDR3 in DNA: TGTGCTAGTGGCCGCGAGGGCGAGACCCAGTACTTC. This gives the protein CASGREGETQYF.

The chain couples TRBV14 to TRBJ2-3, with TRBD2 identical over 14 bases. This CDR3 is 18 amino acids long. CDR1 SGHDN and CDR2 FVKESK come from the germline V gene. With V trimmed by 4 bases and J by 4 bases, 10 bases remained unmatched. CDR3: CASSRTRLAGGKADTQYF. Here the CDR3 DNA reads TGTGCCAGCAGCCGAACTCGACTAGCGGGGGGGAAGGCAGATACGCAGTATTTT.

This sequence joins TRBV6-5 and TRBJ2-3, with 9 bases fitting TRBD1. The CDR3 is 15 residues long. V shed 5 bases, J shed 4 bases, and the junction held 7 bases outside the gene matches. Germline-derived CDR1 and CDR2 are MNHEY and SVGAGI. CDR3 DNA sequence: TGTGCCAGCAGTCGGACAGGGGCCGCTTCAGATACGCAGTATTTT. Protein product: CASSRTGAASDTQYF.

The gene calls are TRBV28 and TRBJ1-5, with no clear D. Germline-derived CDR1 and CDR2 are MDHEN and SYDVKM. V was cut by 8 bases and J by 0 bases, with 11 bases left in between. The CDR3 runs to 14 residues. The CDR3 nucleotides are TGTGCCAGCTCCGAGGGTATTAGCAATCAGCCCCAGCATTTT. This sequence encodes CASSEGISNQPQHF.

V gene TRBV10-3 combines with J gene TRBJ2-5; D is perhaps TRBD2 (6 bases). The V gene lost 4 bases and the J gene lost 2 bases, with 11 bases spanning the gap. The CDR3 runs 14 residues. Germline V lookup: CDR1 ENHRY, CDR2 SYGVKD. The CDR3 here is CAISGWGDQETQYF. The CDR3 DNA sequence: TGTGCCATCAGTGGGTGGGGGGATCAAGAGACCCAGTACTTC.

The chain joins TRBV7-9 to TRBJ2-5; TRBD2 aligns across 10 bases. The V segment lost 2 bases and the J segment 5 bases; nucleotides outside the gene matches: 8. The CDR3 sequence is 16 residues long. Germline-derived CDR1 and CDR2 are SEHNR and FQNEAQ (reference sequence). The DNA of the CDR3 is TGTGCCAGCAGCTTAAGCGGGGGGGTCAATAGGGAGACCCAGTACTTC. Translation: CASSLSGGVNRETQYF.

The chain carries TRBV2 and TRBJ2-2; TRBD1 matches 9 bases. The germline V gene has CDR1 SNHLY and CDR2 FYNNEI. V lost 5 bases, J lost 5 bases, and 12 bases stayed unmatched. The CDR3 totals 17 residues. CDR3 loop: CASSRTRGQGMTGELFF. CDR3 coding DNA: TGTGCCAGCAGTAGGACCAGAGGACAGGGGATGACCGGGGAGCTGTTTTTT.

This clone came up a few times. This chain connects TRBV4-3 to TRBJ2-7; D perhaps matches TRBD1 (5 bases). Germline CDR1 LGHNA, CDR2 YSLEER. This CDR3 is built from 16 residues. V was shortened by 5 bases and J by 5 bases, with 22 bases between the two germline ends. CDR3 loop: CASSSTISRVPNEQYF. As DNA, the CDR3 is TGCGCCAGCAGCAGCACTATCTCCAGGGTTCCGAACGAGCAGTACTTC.

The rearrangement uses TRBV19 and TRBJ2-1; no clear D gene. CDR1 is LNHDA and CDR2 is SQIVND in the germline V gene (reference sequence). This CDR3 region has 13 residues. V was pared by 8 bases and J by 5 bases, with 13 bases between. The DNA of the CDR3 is TGTGCCAGTTCCCGGTGGAGACACAATGAGCAGTTCTTC. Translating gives CASSRWRHNEQFF.

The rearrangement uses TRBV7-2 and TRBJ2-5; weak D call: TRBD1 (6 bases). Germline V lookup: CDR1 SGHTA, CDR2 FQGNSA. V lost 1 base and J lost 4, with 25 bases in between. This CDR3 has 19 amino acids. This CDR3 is CASSLVHRGAFLGGETQYF. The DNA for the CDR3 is TGTGCCAGCAGCTTAGTACATCGTGGGGCCTTCTTAGGGGGAGAGACCCAGTACTTC.

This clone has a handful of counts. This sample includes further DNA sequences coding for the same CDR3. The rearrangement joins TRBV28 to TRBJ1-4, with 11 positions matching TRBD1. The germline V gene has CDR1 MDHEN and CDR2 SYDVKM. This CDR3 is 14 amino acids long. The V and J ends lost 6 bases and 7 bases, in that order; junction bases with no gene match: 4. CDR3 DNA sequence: TGTGCCAGCAGCACCGGGACAGGGGGTGAAAAACTGTTTTTT. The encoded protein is CASSTGTGGEKLFF.

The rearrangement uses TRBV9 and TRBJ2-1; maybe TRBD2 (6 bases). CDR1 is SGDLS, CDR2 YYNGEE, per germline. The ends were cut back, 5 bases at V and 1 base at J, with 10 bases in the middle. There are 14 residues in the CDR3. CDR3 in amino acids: CASSMEGSYNEQFF. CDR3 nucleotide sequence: TGTGCCAGCAGTATGGAGGGGTCCTACAATGAGCAGTTCTTC.

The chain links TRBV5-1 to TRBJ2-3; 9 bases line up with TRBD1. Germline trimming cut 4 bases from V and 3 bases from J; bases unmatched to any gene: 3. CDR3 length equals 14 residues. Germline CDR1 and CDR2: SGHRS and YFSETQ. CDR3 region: CASSRGQGTDTQYF. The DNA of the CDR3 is TGCGCCAGCAGCCGGGGACAGGGAACAGATACGCAGTATTTT.

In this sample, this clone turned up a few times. For the CDR3, the DNA is TGCGCCAGCAGCCAAGATTATTGGGAGGGCCCCTACGAGCAGTACTTC. Its protein is CASSQDYWEGPYEQYF. The J gene is TRBJ2-7, the V gene TRBV4-3; TRBD2 matches 7 bases. CDR3 length equals 16 residues. Trimming took 0 bases from V and 2 from J; bases not matched to a gene: 7. Germline V gene data show CDR1 as LGHNA and CDR2 as YSLEER.